These 23 T cell receptor beta chains share one sample of origin, sequenced in a study of immune cell composition in non-small cell lung cancer (dated by TCRdb to 2015 to 2018). Library prep was done by the immunoSEQ multiplex PCR assay. The immuneACCESS repertoire file appears here via TCRdb, limited to in-frame rearrangements. These files lack a portion of the clones; in checked studies, under half of the deficit traces to unresolved V genes, and the cause of the others is not known. The sample table shows about 8,700 clones, and roughly two thirds are seen once. In total, the top ten clones hold roughly 23% of the sample. Normal lung samples came from the same patient and were non-adjacent lung tissue collected as far from the tumour as possible, with a minimum distance of 3 cm. The sequenced material came from non-adjacent lung tissue. The receptors here all came from a human donor with non-small cell lung cancer.

The V gene is TRBV11-3, the J gene TRBJ2-7; 7 bases agree with TRBD1. V lost 5 bases and J lost 0; bases outside the gene matches: 7. There are 15 residues in the CDR3. Germline CDR1 and CDR2: SGHNT and YENEEA. The CDR3 DNA sequence: TGTGCCAGCAGCCGTGGACAGGATCTCTCCTACGAGCAGTACTTC. Translation: CASSRGQDLSYEQYF.

The chain uses TRBV10-3 and TRBJ1-5; no clear D gene. This CDR3 is 16 amino acids long. With 2 bases removed from V and 2 bases from J, the gap between germline ends came to 13 bases. CDR1 is ENHRY and CDR2 is SYGVKD in the germline V gene. Here the CDR3 reads CAISERYSQGNQPQHF. The DNA of the CDR3 is TGTGCCATCAGTGAGAGATACAGTCAAGGCAATCAGCCCCAGCATTTT.

This chain uses TRBV2 with TRBJ2-5; 7 bases agree with TRBD2. J was trimmed by 5 bases and V by 6 bases; bases with no gene match: 6. This CDR3 region has 13 residues. In germline, CDR1 is SNHLY, CDR2 FYNNEI. In DNA form, the CDR3 reads TGTGCCAGCAGCTTCCAGGGAGGGGAGACCCAGTACTTC. It specifies CASSFQGGETQYF.

The chain recombines TRBV7-9 with TRBJ2-5, with 13 bases matching TRBD2. V lost 7 bases, J lost 5 bases, and 7 bases stayed unmatched. Looked up from germline, CDR1 is SEHNR and CDR2 is FQNEAQ (reference sequence). The CDR3 extends over 15 amino acids. CDR3 sequence (DNA): TGTGCCAGCACCCAACAGACTAGCGGGGGGGAGACCCAGTACTTC. Its translation is CASTQQTSGGETQYF.

The chain employs TRBV7-8 and TRBJ1-1; D unresolved. Germline CDR1 SGHVS, CDR2 FQNEAQ. The CDR3 is 12 amino acids. Trimming removed 8 bases at V and 4 bases at J, with 11 bases between. In DNA, the CDR3 is TGTGCCAGCGGTCCCTTTAGCACTGAAGCTTTCTTT. This encodes CASGPFSTEAFF.

This sequence joins TRBV5-1 and TRBJ1-5; no reliable D call. The V end lost 0 bases, the J end lost 1 base, and 8 bases lay between the germline ends. This CDR3 is built from 15 residues. Germline lookup yields CDR1 SGHRS and CDR2 YFSETQ. The CDR3, as DNA: TGCGCCAGCAGCTTGGGTGCGGAGAGCAATCAGCCCCAGCATTTT. Its protein product is CASSLGAESNQPQHF.

The CDR3 region is CASSPPGLAGGLDTQYF. Written as DNA, the CDR3 is TGTGCCAGCTCACCGCCTGGACTAGCGGGGGGGCTAGATACGCAGTATTTT. The V call is TRBV18, the J call TRBJ2-3; TRBD2 aligns across 15 bases. V shed 3 bases and J 5 bases; nucleotides not matched to a gene: 6. The CDR3 is 17 amino acids. CDR1 is KGHSH, CDR2 LQKENI, per germline.

The gene calls are TRBV19 and TRBJ2-4; 10 nucleotides line up with TRBD2. The CDR3 covers 16 residues. Per the germline V gene, CDR1 is LNHDA and CDR2 is SQIVND (reference sequence). Trimming removed 1 base from V and 3 bases from J; junction bases left unmatched: 3. The DNA of the CDR3 is TGTGCCAGTAGTATAGCAGCGGGGGGGGTCAAAAACATTCAGTACTTC. Its translation: CASSIAAGGVKNIQYF. The full variable domain, completed using reference TRBV19 and TRBJ2-4, is DGGITQSPKYLFRKEGQNVTLSCEQNLNHDAMYWYRQDPGQGLRLIYYSQIVNDFQKGDIAEGYSVSREKKESFPLTVTSAQKNPTAFYLCASSIAAGGVKNIQYFGAGTRLSVL.

This clone was counted only a few times. The J gene is TRBJ1-4, the V gene TRBV7-9, with 10 positions matching TRBD1. V lost 1 base to trimming and J lost 7 bases; unmatched junction nucleotides: 3. This CDR3 has 15 amino acids. Looked up from germline, CDR1 is SEHNR and CDR2 is FQNEAQ (reference sequence). The DNA of the CDR3 is TGTGCCAGCAGCTTAGTCGGACAGGGGGGTGAAAAACTGTTTTTT. Its protein product is CASSLVGQGGEKLFF.

For the CDR3, the DNA is TGTGCCACCGCTATAGGCGGGGGGATCTTCTACGAGCAGTACTTC. Its protein product is CATAIGGGIFYEQYF. The genes are TRBV7-9 and TRBJ2-7; TRBD2 agrees at 8 bases. V lost 10 bases, J lost 3 bases, and 14 bases stayed unmatched. The CDR3 covers 15 residues. Looked up from germline, CDR1 is SEHNR and CDR2 is FQNEAQ (reference sequence).

This chain links TRBV6-6 with TRBJ2-7, with TRBD1 identical over 9 bases. The germline gives CDR1 MNHNY, CDR2 SVGAGI (reference sequence). This CDR3 contains 14 residues. The J segment lost 4 bases and the V segment lost 4 bases, leaving 5 bases of the junction unmatched. Here the CDR3 DNA reads TGTGCCAGCAGTTCAGCCGGGACAGGGTACGAGCAGTACTTC. Translated: CASSSAGTGYEQYF.

The gene calls are TRBV19 and TRBJ1-5; possibly TRBD1 for D (5 bases). The V end lost 7 bases, the J end lost 0 bases, and 13 bases lay between the germline ends. Germline CDR1 is LNHDA and CDR2 is SQIVND (reference sequence). The CDR3 covers 15 residues. The CDR3 DNA follows: TGTGCCAGTACCCCGCAGGGCTATAGCAATCAGCCCCAGCATTTT. Translated: CASTPQGYSNQPQHF.

J is TRBJ1-1 and V is TRBV7-2; D remains unclear. Trimming shortened V by 5 bases and J by 8 bases, and 12 bases separated the two germline ends. CDR1 and CDR2 (germline): SGHTA, FQGNSA. This CDR3 spans 12 amino acids. The CDR3 DNA sequence: TGTGCCAGCAGCATGACGGGATGGGAAGCTTTCTTT. This sequence encodes CASSMTGWEAFF.

The table lists this clone with a few counts. The chain recombines TRBV28 with TRBJ1-6; 8 bases fit TRBD1. With V trimmed by 10 bases and J by 10 bases, 9 bases remained unmatched. The CDR3 loop spans 13 amino acids. Germline lookup yields CDR1 MDHEN and CDR2 SYDVKM. CDR3 sequence reads: CAIDGQGASPLHF. CDR3 DNA: TGTGCCATCGACGGGCAGGGGGCCTCACCCCTCCACTTT.

The genes are TRBV28 and TRBJ2-5; 7 bases fit TRBD1. Per germline, CDR1 MDHEN and CDR2 SYDVKM. There are 17 residues in the CDR3. The J segment lost 8 bases and the V segment lost 3 bases, leaving 18 bases of the junction unmatched. CDR3 sequence reads: CASSFTHSGTDPDTQYF. The CDR3 bases are TGTGCCAGCAGTTTCACGCACTCCGGGACAGATCCTGATACCCAGTACTTC.

CDR3: CASRGPPLTYEQYF. The CDR3 DNA is TGCGCCAGCAGGGGCCCCCCTTTAACCTACGAGCAGTACTTC. The chain is built from TRBV5-1 and TRBJ2-7; D not certain. This CDR3 contains 14 residues. Trimming left V 5 bases short and J 2 bases short, with 14 bases between. Germline V CDR1 and CDR2: SGHRS, YFSETQ.

This chain joins TRBV9 and TRBJ2-7, with D perhaps matching TRBD2 (5 bases). Germline CDR1 SGDLS, CDR2 YYNGEE. Trimming stripped 7 bases from V and 1 base from J, with 12 bases between. The CDR3 has 13 residues. The CDR3 DNA reads TGTGCCAGCGGCGGTGGGAGATCCTACGAGCAGTACTTC. The encoded protein is CASGGGRSYEQYF.

The chain has TRBV6-5 and TRBJ2-2; the match to TRBD1 covers 8 bases. V lost 5 bases, J lost 6 bases, and 5 bases stayed unmatched. This CDR3 spans 14 amino acids. The germline gives CDR1 MNHEY, CDR2 SVGAGI. The CDR3 sequence is CASSQGARPGELFF. DNA for the CDR3: TGTGCCAGCAGTCAGGGGGCTAGGCCCGGGGAGCTGTTTTTT.

The rearrangement uses TRBV29-1 and TRBJ1-3; no clear D gene. V shed 3 bases and J shed 1 base, with 7 bases lying between them. Germline values: CDR1 SQVTM, CDR2 ANQGSEA. This CDR3 comprises 13 residues. CDR3 residues: CSVDAGSGNTIYF. CDR3 bases: TGCAGCGTTGACGCCGGGTCTGGAAACACCATATATTTT.

The genes are TRBV1 and TRBJ2-7; the table's D gene call, TRBD2, was not cross checked with the DNA. TRBV1 is given as a pseudogene. The CDR3 length is 16 residues. The CDR3 sequence is CTSSPGGKRLRDEQYF. DNA of the CDR3: TGCACCAGCAGCCCGGGGGGCAAGAGGTTGAGGGACGAGCAGTACTTC.

The chain combines TRBV10-2 with TRBJ1-2; maybe TRBD1 (6 bases). Per the germline V gene, CDR1 is WSHSY and CDR2 is SAAADI. This CDR3 is built from 13 residues. V was shortened by 4 bases and J by 3 bases, with 9 bases between the two germline ends. The DNA of the CDR3 is TGCGCCAGCAGTGTTTCAGGGGACTATGGCTACACCTTC. Its translation is CASSVSGDYGYTF.

This clone occurred a few times. Other DNA sequences in the sample encode the same CDR3. The rearrangement links TRBV5-4 to TRBJ1-1; 7 bases match TRBD1. Trimming removed 6 bases from V and 1 base from J; junction bases left unmatched: 9. The CDR3 covers 15 residues. Germline loops: CDR1 SGHNT, CDR2 YYREEE (reference sequence). CDR3 residues: CASTPPGTENTEAFF. CDR3 nucleotide sequence: TGTGCCAGCACCCCCCCCGGGACAGAGAACACTGAAGCTTTCTTT. The whole variable domain, filled in from reference TRBV5-4 and TRBJ1-1, reads ETGVTQSPTHLIKTRGQQVTLRCSSQSGHNTVSWYQQALGQGPQFIFQYYREEENGRGNFPPRFSGLQFPNYSSELNVNALELDDSALYLCASTPPGTENTEAFFGQGTRLTVV.

The V call is TRBV19, the J call TRBJ2-1; 10 bases line up with TRBD1. Germline trimming cut 9 bases from V and 4 bases from J; bases unmatched to any gene: 12. The CDR3 totals 16 residues. Germline V gene data show CDR1 as LNHDA and CDR2 as SQIVND (reference sequence). The CDR3: CASGPLGTGVYNEQFF. DNA for the CDR3: TGTGCCAGCGGCCCTTTAGGGACAGGGGTTTACAATGAGCAGTTCTTC.